These 6 T cell receptor beta chains share one sample of origin, sequenced in a study of immune characterization of retroperitoneal liposarcoma. TCRdb independently ran MiXCR on the PCR reads; one entry per CDR3 protein. In the table there are 8,500 to 11,000 distinct CDR3 sequences, approximately 30% of which are singletons. The specimen was tumor tissue. The receptor source for this set is a female donor with retroperitoneal liposarcoma.

The J gene is TRBJ2-5, the V gene TRBV11-2, with TRBD2 identical over 9 bases. J gave up 11 bases and V 1 base, and 14 bases lay outside the gene matches. The V gene's germline CDR1 is SGHAT and CDR2 FQNNGV. The CDR3 contains 16 residues. The chain's CDR3 is CASSLGLAGFYNEQYF. CDR3 sequence (DNA): TGTGCCAGCAGCTTAGGTCTAGCGGGATTTTACAATGAGCAGTACTTC.

About this clonotype itself: Sequence at one end of the junction differs from germline and may be a read error. The chain joins TRBV6-1 to TRBJ2-3; D is perhaps TRBD2 (6 bases). CDR3 length: 13 amino acids. From germline, CDR1 is MNHNS and CDR2 SASEGT. The CDR3 reads CASSEREQETQSF. As DNA, the CDR3 is TGTGCCAGCAGTGAACGGGAGCAAGAGACCCAGTCTTTT.

By share of the sample, this clonotype is medium-sized (0.01 to 0.1%). The chain couples TRBV7-6 to TRBJ2-7; a possible D gene is TRBD1 (5 bases). Trimming cost V 5 bases and J 1 base, with 9 bases left between them. Germline-derived CDR1 and CDR2 are SGHVS and FNYEAQ. CDR3 length: 13 amino acids. CDR3 loop: CASSPDISYEQYF. The DNA of the CDR3 is TGTGCCAGCAGCCCGGACATTTCCTACGAGCAGTACTTC.

This clonotype was seen at least ten times. This chain links TRBV6-1 with TRBJ1-3, with 9 bases lining up with TRBD1. CDR3 length: 17 amino acids. Germline CDR1 and CDR2: MNHNS and SASEGT. Germline trimming cut 4 bases from V and 4 bases from J; bases unmatched to any gene: 11. CDR3 sequence reads: CASSGGLTGGTGNTIYF. The DNA for the CDR3 is TGTGCCAGCAGTGGGGGTTTGACAGGGGGAACGGGAAACACCATATATTTT.

V gene TRBV24-1 combines with J gene TRBJ2-5; D may be TRBD2 (5 bases). The closer fit of TRBJ2-1 to the DNA end suggests the J call may be wrong. The germline gives CDR1 KGHDR, CDR2 SFDVKD. This CDR3 comprises 15 residues. CDR3 residues: CATSDLDPIGETQFF. As DNA, the CDR3 is TGTGCCACCAGTGACCTCGACCCCATCGGGGAGACCCAGTTCTTC.

The V and J genes are TRBV7-9 and TRBJ2-1, with 8 bases matching TRBD1. The CDR3 is 15 amino acids. The germline CDR1 and CDR2 sequences are SEHNR and FQNEAQ (reference sequence). V trimming: 0 bases; J trimming: 5 bases; junction bases outside the gene matches: 3. The CDR3 protein is CASSLAGQGNNEQFF. In DNA form, the CDR3 reads TGTGCCAGCAGCTTAGCAGGACAGGGCAACAATGAGCAGTTCTTC.